This T cell receptor (beta chain) was captured by sequencing in a study of T cell repertoires in cytomegalovirus infection. Study overall: In public TCR beta signatures, there were indications of both CMV infection and matching HLA type.

Study-level findings and limits: The ex vivo response was dominated by HLA-C-restricted CMV-specific TCR beta clonotypes. CMV carriers having the relevant HLA were flagged by cumulative public TCR beta family frequency.

TCRdb processed the reads anew with MiXCR; each CDR3 protein has one entry. The sample lists roughly 180,000 distinct CDR3 sequences; roughly 15% were seen once. CDR3 length: 14 residues. CDR1 is SQVTM, CDR2 ANQGSEA, per germline. Trimming took 6 bases from V and 0 from J, leaving 12 bases between them. About this clonotype itself: Its cognate antigen is unknown.

V and J are TRBV29-1 and TRBJ2-1, with D perhaps TRBD1 (5 bases). Sequenced sample: CD8+ T cells from PBMCs. The clonotype was recovered from a human donor in good health (CMV status not recorded). Some clones in this sample may be carry-over from other donors' samples. This chain's CDR3 is CSVGREGSYNEQFF. The CDR3 DNA reads TGCAGCGTAGGCAGGGAAGGCTCCTACAATGAGCAGTTCTTC.